The clone carrying this TCR beta chain was seen a few times. Its cognate antigen is unknown. The sample is drawn from a study of cytomegalovirus exposure and HLA in healthy donors. In the PCR, 60 Vbeta and 13 Jbeta primers were used. The data were produced by immunoSEQ multiplex PCR, yet TCRdb's version contains in-frame clones alone and is incomplete. The profile covers about 130,000 clones, with around 82% appearing a single time and roughly 1.8% taken by the ten largest. The germline gives CDR1 ENHRY, CDR2 SYGVKD. The CDR3 consists of 14 residues. The V gene end was trimmed by 6 bases and the J gene end by 5 bases; junction bases not matched to a gene: 6. Study-wide results and caveats: In a later analysis, parvovirus B19, influenza, CMV and Epstein-Barr virus appeared linked to several top co-occurrence clusters.

This clonotype originated in a boy between 10 and 17 years old in good health and CMV-seronegative. Input material: PBMCs. The chain recombines TRBV10-3 with TRBJ2-2; 7 bases agree with TRBD2. The CDR3: CAIRAGEETGELFF. DNA for the CDR3: TGTGCCATCAGGGCGGGGGAGGAGACCGGGGAGCTGTTTTTT.